This record looks at one TCR beta chain sequence and its context. In the original workflow: Estimation of nucleated cell counts was performed using reference gene primer amplification. The table came from immunoSEQ multiplex PCR; TCRdb's copy has only in-frame clones and leaves some out. That table is the source of V, J and clone size, and D and trimming were worked out from the DNA. There are approximately 360,000 clones in the sample; approximately 87% occur only once, and roughly 1.9% lies in the top ten. Those enrolled, adults aged 18 to 89 years, came from about 24 US areas. Assignment of participants to cohorts was predicated upon participant-reported clinical history. The data are from a study of blood T cell repertoires in COVID-19. Background on the study: Specimens from acute and convalescent COVID-19 originated in the United States, Italy and Spain.

Trimming took 2 bases from V and 2 from J, leaving 16 bases between them. The CDR3 is 16 residues long. Germline CDR1 SNHLY, CDR2 FYNNEI. Sequencing used PBMCs or T cells enriched from blood (not recorded which). The rearrangement uses TRBV2 and TRBJ2-7, with D possibly TRBD1 on 5 matching bases. The TCR sequence derives from a middle-aged man in a cohort exposed to, infected with or recovered from COVID-19 (not recorded which). Here the CDR3 DNA reads TGTGCCAGCAGTGAATTCGGACGGCAGGGCCCCTACGAGCAGTACTTC. Residues: CASSEFGRQGPYEQYF.